The clone carrying this T cell receptor beta chain came up once. The assay was immunoSEQ multiplex PCR, and TCRdb's table has in-frame clones only and misses some. The sample carries some 240,000 clones, roughly 76% recorded once. While infection was still active, Seattle patients were enrolled and then followed longitudinally. The sample belongs to a study of blood T cell repertoires in COVID-19. The receptor's source is a woman of 80 years or more with COVID-19, enrolled during active disease. Specimen: peripheral blood.

The DNA for the CDR3 is TGTGCCAGCAGCTTACGTGCGGGGGTTAGGGAAAAACTGTTTTTT. Residues: CASSLRAGVREKLFF. This chain links TRBV7-9 with TRBJ1-4; the D gene is possibly TRBD1 (5 bases). Germline V gene lookup returns CDR1 SEHNR and CDR2 FQNEAQ (reference sequence). V dropped 2 bases and J dropped 8 bases, with 15 bases sitting between them. The CDR3 spans 15 residues.